This T cell receptor beta chain was documented in a study of cytomegalovirus exposure and HLA in healthy donors. PCR employed 60 Vbeta and 13 Jbeta primers. Assay: immunoSEQ multiplex PCR; the TCRdb copy retains only in-frame clones and omits some. In the table there are more than 95,000 clones, roughly 80% of which are singletons. This clone was counted a few times. The TCR was taken from a man aged 18 to 30 in good health and CMV-seronegative. The sample consisted of PBMCs.

The CDR3, as DNA: TGTGCCAGCAGTGAAGACAGGGAAATGAACACTGAAGCTTTCTTT. Residues: CASSEDREMNTEAFF. The chain combines TRBV6-1 with TRBJ1-1; maybe TRBD1 (6 bases). V gave up 1 base and J gave up 0 bases, with 9 bases separating them. The CDR3 extends over 15 amino acids. Germline V gene lookup returns CDR1 MNHNS and CDR2 SASEGT.